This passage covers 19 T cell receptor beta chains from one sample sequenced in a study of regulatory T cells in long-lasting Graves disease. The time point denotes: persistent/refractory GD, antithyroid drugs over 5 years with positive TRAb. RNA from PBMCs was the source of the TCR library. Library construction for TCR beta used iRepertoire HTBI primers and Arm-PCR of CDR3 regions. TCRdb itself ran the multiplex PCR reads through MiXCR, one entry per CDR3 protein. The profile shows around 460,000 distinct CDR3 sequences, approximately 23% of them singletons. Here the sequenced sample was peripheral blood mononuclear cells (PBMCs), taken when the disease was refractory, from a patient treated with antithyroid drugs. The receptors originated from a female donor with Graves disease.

The CDR3 here is CASWASGRPDTQYF. CDR3 DNA sequence: TGTGCCAGCTGGGCTAGCGGGAGACCAGATACGCAGTATTTT. The chain has TRBV12-3 or TRBV12-4 and TRBJ2-3; 10 positions agree with TRBD2. There are 14 residues in the CDR3. Trimming at V came to 8 bases and at J to 4 bases, leaving 6 bases not matched to a gene.

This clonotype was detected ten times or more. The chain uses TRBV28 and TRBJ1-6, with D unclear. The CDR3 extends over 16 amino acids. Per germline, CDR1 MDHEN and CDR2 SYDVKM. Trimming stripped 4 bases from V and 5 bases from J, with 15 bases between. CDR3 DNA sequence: TGTGCCAGCAGTTCCCCGGGGAGGAAAAATAATTCACCCCTCCACTTT. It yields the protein CASSSPGRKNNSPLHF.

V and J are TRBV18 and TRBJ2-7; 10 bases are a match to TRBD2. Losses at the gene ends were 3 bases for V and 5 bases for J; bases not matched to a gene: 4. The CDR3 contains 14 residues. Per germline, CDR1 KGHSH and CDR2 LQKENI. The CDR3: CASSPTSGWDEQYF. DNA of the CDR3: TGTGCCAGCTCACCGACTAGCGGGTGGGACGAGCAGTACTTC. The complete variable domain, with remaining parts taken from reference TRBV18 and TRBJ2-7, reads NAGVMQNPRHLVRRRGQEARLRCSPMKGHSHVYWYRQLPEEGLKFMVYLQKENIIDESGMPKERFSAEFPKEGPSILRIQQVVRGDSAAYFCASSPTSGWDEQYFGPGTRLTVT.

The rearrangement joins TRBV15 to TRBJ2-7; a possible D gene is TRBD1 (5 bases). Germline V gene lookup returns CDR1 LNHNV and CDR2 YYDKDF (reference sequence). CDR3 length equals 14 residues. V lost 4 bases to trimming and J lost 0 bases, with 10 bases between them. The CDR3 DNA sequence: TGTGCCACCAGCACCTGGGGCCCCTCCTACGAGCAGTACTTC. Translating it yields CATSTWGPSYEQYF. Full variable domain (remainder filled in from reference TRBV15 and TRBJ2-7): DAMVIQNPRYQVTQFGKPVTLSCSQTLNHNVMYWYQQKSSQAPKLLFHYYDKDFNNEADTPDNFQSRRPNTSFCFLDIRSPGLGDTAMYLCATSTWGPSYEQYFGPGTRLTVT.

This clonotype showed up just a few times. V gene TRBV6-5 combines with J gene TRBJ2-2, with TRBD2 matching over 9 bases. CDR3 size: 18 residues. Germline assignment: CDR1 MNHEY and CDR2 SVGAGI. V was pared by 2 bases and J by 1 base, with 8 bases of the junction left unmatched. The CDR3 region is CASSYRASGVMNTGELFF. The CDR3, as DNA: TGTGCCAGCAGTTACCGGGCTAGCGGGGTTATGAACACCGGGGAGCTGTTTTTT.

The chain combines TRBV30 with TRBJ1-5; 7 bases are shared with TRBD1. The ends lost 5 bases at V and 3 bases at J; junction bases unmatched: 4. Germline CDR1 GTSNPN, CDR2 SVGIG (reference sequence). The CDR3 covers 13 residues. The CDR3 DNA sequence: TGTGCCTGGCAGGGGGGGGACAATCAGCCCCAGCATTTT. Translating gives CAWQGGDNQPQHF.

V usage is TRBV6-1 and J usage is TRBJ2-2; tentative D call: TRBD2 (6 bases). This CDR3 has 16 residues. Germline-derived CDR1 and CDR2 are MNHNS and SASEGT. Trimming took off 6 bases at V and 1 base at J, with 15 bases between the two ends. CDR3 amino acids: CASRPLAEMNTGELFF. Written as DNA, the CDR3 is TGTGCCAGCAGACCTTTAGCGGAAATGAACACCGGGGAGCTGTTTTTT.

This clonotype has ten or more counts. In DNA form, the CDR3 reads TGTGCCAGCAGTGGACAGGGCGTCACTGAAGCTTTCTTT. Translation: CASSGQGVTEAFF. The gene calls are TRBV6-1 and TRBJ1-1; TRBD1 aligns across 7 bases. After removal of 4 bases from V and 4 bases from J, the junction contained 3 bases not matched to a gene. Looked up from germline, CDR1 is MNHNS and CDR2 is SASEGT. The CDR3 has 13 residues.

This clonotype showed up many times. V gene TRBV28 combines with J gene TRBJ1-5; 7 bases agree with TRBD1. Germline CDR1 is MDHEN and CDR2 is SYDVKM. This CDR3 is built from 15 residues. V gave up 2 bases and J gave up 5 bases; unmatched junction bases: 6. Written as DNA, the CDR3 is TGTGCCAGCAGTTTAAGGGGGCCCGAGGATCAGCCCCAGCATTTT. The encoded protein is CASSLRGPEDQPQHF.

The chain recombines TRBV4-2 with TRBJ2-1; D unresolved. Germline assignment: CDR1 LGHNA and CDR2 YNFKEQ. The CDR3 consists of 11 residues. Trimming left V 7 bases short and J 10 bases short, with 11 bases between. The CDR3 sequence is CASMGSWEQFF. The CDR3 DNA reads TGTGCCAGCATGGGATCTTGGGAGCAGTTCTTC.

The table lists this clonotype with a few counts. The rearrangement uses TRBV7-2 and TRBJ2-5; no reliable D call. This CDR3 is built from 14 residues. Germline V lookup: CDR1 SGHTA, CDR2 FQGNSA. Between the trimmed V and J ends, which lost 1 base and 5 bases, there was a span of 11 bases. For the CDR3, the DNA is TGTGCCAGCAGCTTAGATTCTAGTTCGGAGACCCAGTACTTC. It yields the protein CASSLDSSSETQYF.

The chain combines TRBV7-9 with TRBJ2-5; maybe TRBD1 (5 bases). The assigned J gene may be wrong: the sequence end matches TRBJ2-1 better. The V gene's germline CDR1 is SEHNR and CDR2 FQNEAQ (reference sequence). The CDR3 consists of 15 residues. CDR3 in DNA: TGTGCCAGCAGCTTAGAGGCCGCCAGGGTAAATGAGCAGTTCTTC. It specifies CASSLEAARVNEQFF.

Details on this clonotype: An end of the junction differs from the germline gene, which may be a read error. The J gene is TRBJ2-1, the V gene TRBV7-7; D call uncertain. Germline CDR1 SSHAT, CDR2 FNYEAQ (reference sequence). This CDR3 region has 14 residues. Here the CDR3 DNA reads TGTGCTAGCAGCCTGACCTTGTGGGACAATGAGCAGTTCTTC. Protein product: CASSLTLWDNEQFF.

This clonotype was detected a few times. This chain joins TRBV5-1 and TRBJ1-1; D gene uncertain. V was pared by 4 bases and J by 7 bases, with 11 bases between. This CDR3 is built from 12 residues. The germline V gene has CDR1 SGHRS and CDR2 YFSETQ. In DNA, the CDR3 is TGCGCCAGCAGCGGAGCCCAGGATGAAGCTTTCTTT. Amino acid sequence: CASSGAQDEAFF.

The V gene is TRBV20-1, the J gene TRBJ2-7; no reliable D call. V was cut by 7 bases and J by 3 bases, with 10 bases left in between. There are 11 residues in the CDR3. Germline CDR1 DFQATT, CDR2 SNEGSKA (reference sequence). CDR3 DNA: TGCAGTGTTTTGGCCGGCTACGAGCAGTACTTC. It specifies CSVLAGYEQYF.

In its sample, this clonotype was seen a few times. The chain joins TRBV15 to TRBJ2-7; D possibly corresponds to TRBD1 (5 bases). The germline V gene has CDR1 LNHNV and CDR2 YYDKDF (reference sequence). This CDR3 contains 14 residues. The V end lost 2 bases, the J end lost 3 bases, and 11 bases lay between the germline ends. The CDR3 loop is CATSRSDTFYEQYF. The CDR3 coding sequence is TGTGCCACCAGCAGATCGGACACTTTCTACGAGCAGTACTTC.

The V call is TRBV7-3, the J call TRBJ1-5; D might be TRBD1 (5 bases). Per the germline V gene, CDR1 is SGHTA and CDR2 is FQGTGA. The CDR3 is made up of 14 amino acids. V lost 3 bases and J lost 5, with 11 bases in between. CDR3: CASSFKGTDQPQHF. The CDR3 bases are TGTGCCAGCAGCTTTAAAGGGACCGATCAGCCCCAGCATTTT.

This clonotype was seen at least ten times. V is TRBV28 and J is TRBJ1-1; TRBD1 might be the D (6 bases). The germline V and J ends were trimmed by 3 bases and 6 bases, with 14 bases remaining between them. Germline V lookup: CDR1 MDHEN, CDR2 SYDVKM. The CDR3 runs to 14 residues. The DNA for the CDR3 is TGTGCCAGCAGTTTTAGAGTGGGGGGGCCTGAAGCTTTCTTT. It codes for CASSFRVGGPEAFF.

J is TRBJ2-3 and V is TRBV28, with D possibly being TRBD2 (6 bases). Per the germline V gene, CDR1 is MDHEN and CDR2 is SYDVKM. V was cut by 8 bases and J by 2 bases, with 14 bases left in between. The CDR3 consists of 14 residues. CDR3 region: CASGSAGNTDTQYF. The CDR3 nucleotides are TGTGCCAGCGGGTCTGCGGGGAACACAGATACGCAGTATTTT.